This TCR beta chain was sequenced for a study of OX40 agonist ivuxolimab in advanced cancers. Only in-frame clones appear in the TCRdb table, and some are missing; sequencing was by immunoSEQ multiplex PCR. This sample has fewer than 50,000 clones, with 70% to 90% found just once. V dropped 0 bases and J dropped 2 bases, with 8 bases sitting between them. Germline CDR1 is SGHAT and CDR2 is FQNNGV. The CDR3 is 14 amino acids. The sample consisted of CD4+ or CD8+ T cells sorted from blood, taken in a trial of the OX40 agonist ivuxolimab. This TCR was sampled from an adult with an advanced solid tumor such as melanoma, head and neck, liver or kidney cancer. The gene calls are TRBV11-2 and TRBJ2-7; D not certain. In DNA form, the CDR3 reads TGTGCCAGCAGCTTAGATTCCAAGGCCTACGAGCAGTACTTC. Its translation is CASSLDSKAYEQYF.